A selection of T cell receptor beta chains follows, all from one sample in a study of OX40 agonist ivuxolimab in advanced cancers. Some clones are missing from TCRdb's copy, which holds only in-frame ones; the method was immunoSEQ multiplex PCR. The repertoire has about 18,000 clones, around 80% of them found once; the top ten carry roughly 26%. Sequenced material: CD4+ or CD8+ T cells sorted from blood, taken in a trial of the OX40 agonist ivuxolimab. Receptors originate from an adult with an advanced solid tumor such as melanoma, head and neck, liver or kidney cancer. CDR3s include the opening cysteine and the closing phenylalanine or tryptophan. D genes are given only for firm matches. Expanded clones get a size class; other rows say once, few or many, or leave the size out.

>TRBV7-3|.|TRBJ2-1|.
CASSLRGGRSGSYNEQFF
TGTGCCAGCAGCTTAAGGGGGGGCAGGTCGGGCTCCTACAATGAGCAGTTCTTC
>TRBV9|TRBD2|TRBJ2-3|.
CASSVAGTKADTQYF
TGTGCCAGCAGCGTAGCTGGGACTAAGGCAGATACGCAGTATTTT
>TRBV30|.|TRBJ2-1|.
CAWSGVETGIPYNEQFF
TGTGCCTGGAGTGGCGTAGAAACAGGGATCCCCTACAATGAGCAGTTCTTC
>TRBV15|.|TRBJ2-7|.
CATSIARGSYEQYF
TGTGCCACCAGCATAGCCAGGGGATCCTACGAGCAGTACTTC
>TRBV7-2|.|TRBJ2-7|.
CASSFQWGVNYEQYF
TGTGCCAGCAGCTTTCAGTGGGGGGTAAACTACGAGCAGTACTTC
>TRBV28|.|TRBJ1-6|.
CASSFTGWSPLHF
TGTGCCAGCAGTTTTACTGGGTGGTCACCCCTCCACTTT
>TRBV9|.|TRBJ2-7|.
CASSETPWTYEQYF
TGTGCCAGCAGCGAGACACCCTGGACCTACGAGCAGTACTTC
>TRBV14|TRBD1|TRBJ1-1|.
CASSPDREGTEAFF
TGTGCCAGCAGCCCTGACAGGGAAGGCACTGAAGCTTTCTTT
>TRBV7-9|TRBD1|TRBJ2-7|.
CASSHRDRAPYEQYF
TGTGCCAGCAGCCACCGGGACAGGGCACCCTACGAGCAGTACTTC
>TRBV29-1|.|TRBJ2-1|once
CSVEMGRSGSYNEQFF
TGCAGCGTTGAAATGGGACGATCGGGCTCCTACAATGAGCAGTTCTTC
>TRBV4-1|.|TRBJ1-5|.
CASSRQVGESGNQPQHF
TGCGCCAGCAGCCGACAGGTGGGGGAGTCTGGCAATCAGCCCCAGCATTTT
>TRBV6-1|.|TRBJ1-1|few
CASSAWRETEAFF
TGTGCCAGCAGTGCATGGAGGGAAACTGAAGCTTTCTTT
>TRBV19|TRBD1|TRBJ1-1|.
CASSIGTGAEAFF
TGTGCCAGTAGTATAGGGACAGGAGCTGAAGCTTTCTTT
>TRBV9|.|TRBJ2-3|.
CASSYLGRAGDTQYF
TGTGCCAGCAGCTACTTAGGACGGGCGGGAGATACGCAGTATTTT
>TRBV7-9|TRBD2|TRBJ2-1|.
CASSEGQRETSYNEQFF
TGTGCCAGCAGCGAGGGGCAGCGGGAGACCTCTTACAATGAGCAGTTCTTC
>TRBV27|.|TRBJ2-7|.
CASSREQHYEQYF
TGTGCCAGCAGTAGGGAACAGCACTACGAGCAGTACTTC
>TRBV6-4|TRBD1|TRBJ1-1|few
CASSGSADRPTEAFF
TGTGCCAGCAGTGGGAGCGCGGACAGGCCCACTGAAGCTTTCTTT